This T cell receptor (beta chain) was observed in a study of cytomegalovirus exposure and HLA in healthy donors. Study-wide findings and caveats: According to a subsequent analysis, TCR clusters identified in the first cohort showed a tendency to co-occur across the roughly 110 validation repertoires. Three chains linked to CMV were shown in vitro to be specific for CMV antigens. The investigators catalogued 150 or so TCR beta chains as cytomegalovirus-associated.

The donors formed part of the approximately 130-subject validation cohort, distinct from the roughly 640-subject first cohort. Produced via immunoSEQ multiplex PCR; TCRdb's table is partial and in-frame only. The sample yields 110,000 or so clones, approximately 90% seen once. CDR1 SGHNT and CDR2 YYREEE come from the germline V gene (reference sequence). CDR3 size: 13 residues. Trimming stripped 2 bases from V and 5 bases from J, with 11 bases between. Points on this clone: The antigen is unknown.

The V and J genes are TRBV5-4 and TRBJ2-7; D may be TRBD1 (6 bases). The source is a man aged 18-30 years in good health and CMV-seronegative. The source material was PBMCs. In DNA, the CDR3 is TGTGCCAGCAGCTTACAGGGTTTCAACGAGCAGTACTTC. Amino acid sequence: CASSLQGFNEQYF.